These 25 T cell receptor beta chains share one sample of origin, sequenced in a study of shared clonotypes between healthy human individuals. The protocol was immunoSEQ multiplex PCR, while the TCRdb copy is restricted to in-frame clones and leaves out a portion. This table holds about 2.1 million clones, roughly 91% found once. Terminally differentiated effector memory CD45RA+ cells were left out of the naive CD8 fraction, which was CD45RO-negative and positively selected for CCR7. Sequences were obtained from naive CD8+ T cells from PBMCs. Every receptor here comes from a man between 18 and 35 years old in good health. Some clones in this sample may be carry-over from other donors' samples.

The V and J genes are TRBV11-3 and TRBJ1-2; 8 nucleotides match TRBD1. The CDR3 spans 14 residues. V gave up 0 bases and J gave up 8 bases; unmatched junction bases: 5. The germline V gene encodes CDR1 SGHNT and CDR2 YENEEA. Written as DNA, the CDR3 is TGTGCCAGCAGCTTAGAGGGGACAGGAAGAGGCTACACCTTC. Amino acid sequence: CASSLEGTGRGYTF.

The rearrangement uses TRBV29-1 and TRBJ2-7, with TRBD2 as a possible D gene (5 bases). The V end was cut by 2 bases, the J end by 6 bases, with 17 bases between. Looked up from germline, CDR1 is SQVTM and CDR2 is ANQGSEA. The CDR3 has 14 amino acids. The CDR3 DNA reads as TGCAGCGTTGAAAGCGCCCGCGGGTTTCGCGAGCAGTACTTC. Translation: CSVESARGFREQYF.

The chain couples TRBV28 to TRBJ2-2, with 7 bases identical to TRBD1. The CDR3 totals 16 residues. Germline CDR1 MDHEN, CDR2 SYDVKM. J gave up 1 base and V 2 bases, and 4 bases lay outside the gene matches. CDR3 sequence reads: CASSLRRQGNTGELFF. Written as DNA, the CDR3 is TGTGCCAGCAGTTTACGCCGACAGGGGAACACCGGGGAGCTGTTTTTT.

The rearrangement joins TRBV29-1 to TRBJ2-7; a possible D gene is TRBD2 (6 bases). This CDR3 comprises 12 residues. Germline V gene sequence: CDR1 SQVTM, CDR2 ANQGSEA. The V end was cut by 4 bases, the J end by 3 bases, with 10 bases between. The CDR3 region is CSVVLGGYEQYF. In DNA form, the CDR3 reads TGCAGCGTTGTCCTCGGGGGCTACGAGCAGTACTTC.

V and J are TRBV9 and TRBJ2-2; 8 positions agree with TRBD1. This CDR3 region has 15 residues. Trimming took 2 bases from V and 6 from J; bases not matched to a gene: 6. Germline-derived CDR1 and CDR2 are SGDLS and YYNGEE. CDR3 sequence reads: CASSVFGTGPGELFF. CDR3 in DNA: TGTGCCAGCAGCGTTTTCGGGACAGGTCCCGGGGAGCTGTTTTTT.

The chain links TRBV28 to TRBJ2-1; the D gene could be TRBD1 or TRBD2 (6 bases each). The CDR3 totals 18 residues. Trimming removed 6 bases at V and 8 bases at J, with 29 bases between. CDR1 is MDHEN and CDR2 is SYDVKM in the germline V gene. The CDR3 DNA reads as TGTGCCAGCAGATCCAACAGACTAGAGGGGGAGAGATACGATGAGCAGTTCTTC. The encoded protein is CASRSNRLEGERYDEQFF.

The rearrangement links TRBV6-5 to TRBJ2-7; 8 bases are shared with TRBD1. The V and J ends lost 0 bases and 3 bases, in that order; junction bases with no gene match: 7. CDR3 size: 16 residues. Germline lookup yields CDR1 MNHEY and CDR2 SVGAGI. CDR3 amino acids: CASSYSVGQAGYEQYF. As DNA, the CDR3 is TGTGCCAGCAGTTACTCGGTGGGACAGGCCGGCTACGAGCAGTACTTC.

There are a few counts of this clone. This chain connects TRBV23-1 to TRBJ2-5; D unclear. TRBV23-1 is reported as an ORF; its role is uncertain. The V gene lost 3 bases and the J gene lost 1 base, with 9 bases spanning the gap. There are 14 residues in the CDR3. CDR3 bases: TGCGCCAGCAGTCACCGCCTGCGCCAAGAGACCCAGTACTTC. Translated, it gives CASSHRLRQETQYF.

This clone was seen a single time. The genes are TRBV10-2 and TRBJ1-4; D possibly corresponds to TRBD1 (5 bases). This CDR3 spans 14 amino acids. Trimming removed 2 bases at V and 4 bases at J, with 8 bases between. From germline, CDR1 is WSHSY and CDR2 SAAADI. CDR3 amino acids: CASSEGTLNEKLFF. The CDR3 nucleotides are TGCGCCAGCAGTGAGGGGACGCTTAATGAAAAACTGTTTTTT.

The chain links TRBV5-8 to TRBJ1-1; 7 bases map to TRBD1. The germline V gene has CDR1 SGHTS and CDR2 YDEGEE. V lost 0 bases to trimming and J lost 8 bases; unmatched junction nucleotides: 10. The CDR3 is 15 amino acids. CDR3 sequence: CASSLEEGAIPEAFF. CDR3 coding DNA: TGTGCCAGCAGCTTGGAGGAGGGGGCGATTCCGGAAGCTTTCTTT.

This chain uses TRBV6-1 with TRBJ2-7; 7 bases fit TRBD1. The germline V gene encodes CDR1 MNHNS and CDR2 SASEGT. The V gene end was trimmed by 3 bases and the J gene end by 4 bases; junction bases not matched to a gene: 15. This CDR3 is built from 17 residues. The chain's CDR3 is CASSDAGTVLILYEQYF. For the CDR3, the DNA is TGTGCCAGCAGTGACGCCGGGACAGTCCTGATACTTTACGAGCAGTACTTC.

This clone appeared once. The chain links TRBV18 to TRBJ2-2, with 11 bases aligning to TRBD1. CDR3 size: 17 residues. Germline CDR1 is KGHSH and CDR2 is LQKENI. Trimming took 8 bases from V and 4 from J; bases not matched to a gene: 12. The CDR3 DNA reads as TGTGCCAGCCCAATACGAGGACAGGGGGCTAGCACCGGGGAGCTGTTTTTT. It is translated as CASPIRGQGASTGELFF.

V usage is TRBV2 and J usage is TRBJ2-7; no clear D gene. The CDR3 has 15 residues. The ends were cut back, 3 bases at V and 2 bases at J, with 14 bases in the middle. The germline CDR1 and CDR2 sequences are SNHLY and FYNNEI. CDR3 loop: CASSDSHGPAYEQYF. The CDR3 DNA reads as TGTGCCAGCAGTGACTCTCATGGGCCCGCCTACGAGCAGTACTTC.

The V gene is TRBV5-4, the J gene TRBJ2-3; D gene unclear. This CDR3 has 12 residues. The germline V and J ends were trimmed by 4 bases and 2 bases, with 5 bases remaining between them. Germline V gene data show CDR1 as SGHNT and CDR2 as YYREEE (reference sequence). The DNA of the CDR3 is TGTGCCAGCAGCGCCTACACAGATACGCAGTATTTT. Its translation: CASSAYTDTQYF.

The chain employs TRBV29-1 and TRBJ1-1, with a tentative D call TRBD1 (5 bases). Germline CDR1 SQVTM, CDR2 ANQGSEA. There are 12 residues in the CDR3. V lost 3 bases to trimming and J lost 1 base, with 6 bases between them. The CDR3 spells CSVDRENTEAFF. The CDR3 DNA reads as TGCAGCGTTGACAGGGAGAACACTGAAGCTTTCTTT. Combining the CDR3 with reference TRBV29-1 and TRBJ1-1 gives the whole variable domain SAVISQKPSRDICQRGTSLTIQCQVDSQVTMMFWYRQQPGQSLTLIATANQGSEATYESGFVIDKFPISRPNLTFSTLTVSNMSPEDSSIYLCSVDRENTEAFFGQGTRLTVV.

The gene calls are TRBV5-6 and TRBJ2-5, with TRBD2 matching 7 bases. Germline CDR1 SGHDT, CDR2 YYEEEE. The J segment lost 4 bases and the V segment lost 0 bases, leaving 6 bases of the junction unmatched. This CDR3 has 15 amino acids. CDR3 coding DNA: TGTGCCAGCAGCTTGGTGGCGGGAGTCGGAGAGACCCAGTACTTC. Amino acids: CASSLVAGVGETQYF.

The chain joins TRBV5-6 to TRBJ1-3; no clear D gene. Germline-derived CDR1 and CDR2 are SGHDT and YYEEEE. The CDR3 has 15 residues. The V gene lost 3 bases and the J gene lost 2 bases, with 12 bases spanning the gap. CDR3 sequence (DNA): TGTGCCAGCAGCTGGGGTCCGGGCGCTGGAAACACCATATATTTT. This sequence encodes CASSWGPGAGNTIYF.

This clone came up once. This chain links TRBV5-4 with TRBJ1-1, with a possible D match to TRBD1 (5 bases). The CDR3 spans 14 residues. CDR1 and CDR2 from the germline V gene are SGHNT and YYREEE (reference sequence). V lost 4 bases, J lost 4 bases, and 14 bases lay in between. Written as DNA, the CDR3 is TGTGCCAGCAGCCCCCCCCCGGGGACCACTGAAGCTTTCTTT. Amino acid sequence: CASSPPPGTTEAFF.

The chain joins TRBV4-3 to TRBJ1-1; 7 bases fit TRBD1. This CDR3 has 14 amino acids. CDR1 and CDR2 from the germline V gene are LGHNA and YSLEER. Losses at the gene ends were 0 bases for V and 5 bases for J; bases not matched to a gene: 3. CDR3 nucleotides: TGCGCCAGCAGCCAAGACAGGGGGGCAACTGAAGCTTTCTTT. It specifies CASSQDRGATEAFF.

The chain is built from TRBV27 and TRBJ2-7; the match to TRBD2 covers 14 bases. Trimming removed 5 bases from V and 7 bases from J; junction bases left unmatched: 13. The germline gives CDR1 MNHEY, CDR2 SMNVEV (reference sequence). This CDR3 has 17 residues. The CDR3 reads CASSRTRLAGGPGEQYF. CDR3 DNA: TGTGCCAGCAGTCGCACCCGACTAGCGGGAGGGCCGGGGGAGCAGTACTTC.

This clone was counted once. This chain uses TRBV6-6 with TRBJ2-7, with TRBD2 identical over 7 bases. CDR3 size: 16 residues. CDR1 is MNHNY and CDR2 is SVGAGI in the germline V gene (reference sequence). The V segment lost 4 bases and the J segment 3 bases; nucleotides outside the gene matches: 12. CDR3 in amino acids: CASSSYSGPGIYEQYF. The CDR3 DNA reads as TGTGCCAGCAGTTCCTATAGCGGGCCCGGGATCTACGAGCAGTACTTC.

V gene TRBV7-3 combines with J gene TRBJ2-3; D is uncertain. Per germline, CDR1 SGHTA and CDR2 FQGTGA. Trimming took 2 bases from V and 3 from J, leaving 9 bases between them. The CDR3 has 14 residues. Written as DNA, the CDR3 is TGTGCCAGCAGCTTATTGGGTCAAACAGATACGCAGTATTTT. It is translated as CASSLLGQTDTQYF.

The chain couples TRBV5-1 to TRBJ2-2; a weak D match, TRBD2 (6 bases). The CDR3 contains 14 residues. Germline V gene lookup returns CDR1 SGHRS and CDR2 YFSETQ. The V end was cut by 4 bases, the J end by 1 base, with 8 bases between. CDR3 sequence: CASSRLENTGELFF. The CDR3 DNA reads as TGCGCCAGCAGCCGACTAGAGAACACCGGGGAGCTGTTTTTT.

In regard to this clone: A single base separates this from a much larger clone, so it may be a read error. The same CDR3 can be traced to other DNA sequences in this sample. This sequence joins TRBV28 and TRBJ2-1; TRBD2 agrees at 11 bases. Per germline, CDR1 MDHEN and CDR2 SYDVKM. V trimming: 6 bases; J trimming: 0 bases; junction bases outside the gene matches: 1. The CDR3 is 15 amino acids. The chain's CDR3 is CASRGLAGSYNEQFF. The CDR3 DNA follows: TGTGCCAGCAGAGGACTAGCGGGCTCCTACAATGAGCAGTTCTTC.

This chain uses TRBV30 with TRBJ2-2; D gene uncertain. V lost 0 bases and J lost 10, with 9 bases in between. CDR1 is GTSNPN and CDR2 is SVGIG in the germline V gene (reference sequence). The length of the CDR3 is 12 residues. Here the CDR3 DNA reads TGTGCCTGGAGTGTACCCCTCCAGGAGCTGTTTTTT. Amino acid sequence: CAWSVPLQELFF.